The next 10 T cell receptor beta chains were all read from a single sample in a study of T-cell memory formation after mild COVID-19. TCRdb ran MiXCR on the 5' RACE reads and lists one entry per CDR3 protein. The sample includes roughly 450,000 distinct CDR3 sequences, around 17% seen only once; the top ten take around a fifth. Sequenced sample: PBMCs or a T cell subset sorted from them (not recorded which). The receptors here all came from a man younger than 35 who had mild COVID-19 (a few samples of this study predate the infection). Cell type and time point are not known.

Turning to this clonotype: An end of the junction does not agree with germline; a read error may underlie this. The chain links TRBV12-3 or TRBV12-4 to TRBJ2-1; 10 bases line up with TRBD1. This CDR3 is 12 amino acids long. The CDR3 region is CASTLLPGTGVF. The CDR3 coding sequence is TGTGCCAGCACCCTCCTTCCGGGGACAGGGGTTTTC.

This rearrangement joins TRBV30 to TRBJ2-1; D is unresolved. The CDR3 totals 11 residues. With 4 bases removed from V and 6 bases from J, the gap between germline ends came to 7 bases. Germline V gene sequence: CDR1 GTSNPN, CDR2 SVGIG (reference sequence). CDR3 in amino acids: CAWTTSNEQFF. The CDR3 coding sequence is TGTGCCTGGACAACTTCCAATGAGCAGTTCTTC.

The chain combines TRBV6-1 with TRBJ1-1, with D perhaps TRBD1 (5 bases). The CDR3 has 15 residues. Trimming removed 3 bases from V and 4 bases from J, with 15 bases in between. Germline CDR1 is MNHNS and CDR2 is SASEGT. The CDR3 bases are TGTGCCAGCAGTGAGCAAGGGGCGCGGGGCACTGAAGCTTTCTTT. It specifies CASSEQGARGTEAFF.

The chain links TRBV14 to TRBJ2-7; a weak D match, TRBD2 (5 bases). The germline V and J ends were trimmed by 4 bases and 5 bases, with 18 bases remaining between them. The germline CDR1 and CDR2 sequences are SGHDN and FVKESK. CDR3 length: 15 amino acids. The CDR3 DNA reads as TGTGCCAGCAGCCCGCTGGACTCCTTCCACCACGAGCAGTACTTC. It codes for CASSPLDSFHHEQYF.

The chain is built from TRBV11-1 and TRBJ2-1; D not certain. The length of the CDR3 is 12 residues. Trimming shortened V by 1 base and J by 12 bases, and 10 bases separated the two germline ends. The V gene's germline CDR1 is SGHAT and CDR2 FQDESV (reference sequence). The CDR3 loop is CASSLDPSGQFF. CDR3 coding DNA: TGTGCCAGCAGCTTAGATCCCTCTGGGCAGTTCTTC.

This clonotype was observed many times. The chain links TRBV5-1 to TRBJ2-5; D is unclear. CDR1 is SGHRS and CDR2 is YFSETQ in the germline V gene. The CDR3 runs to 14 residues. V dropped 1 base and J dropped 5 bases, with 12 bases sitting between them. CDR3: CASSLLGLEETQYF. Here the CDR3 DNA reads TGCGCCAGCAGCTTGTTGGGGTTGGAGGAGACCCAGTACTTC.

This clonotype was seen a handful of times. A much larger clone lies a single base off, so this may be a read error. CDR3 protein: CASSWGVGYTF. The CDR3 region has the DNA TGTGCCAGCAGTTGGGGGGTTGGCTACACCTTC. The chain couples TRBV5-6 to TRBJ1-2; maybe TRBD1 (5 bases). CDR3 length: 11 amino acids. Germline CDR1 reads SGHDT; CDR2 reads YYEEEE. Trimming took 5 bases from V and 7 from J, leaving 9 bases between them.

This clonotype was counted only a few times. In DNA, the CDR3 is TGCAGTGCTCGACACAGGGGTAACACTGAAGCTTTCTTT. It translates to CSARHRGNTEAFF. This chain joins TRBV20-1 and TRBJ1-1; 7 positions match TRBD1. Germline values: CDR1 DFQATT, CDR2 SNEGSKA (reference sequence). V shed 5 bases, J shed 2 bases, and the junction held 5 bases outside the gene matches. The CDR3 consists of 13 residues.

With respect to this clonotype: This may arise from a read error, as a much more abundant clone is one base away. The V gene is TRBV12-3 or TRBV12-4, the J gene TRBJ2-3; 8 nucleotides agree with TRBD2. This CDR3 is 14 amino acids long. The junction had 3 bases not matched to a gene; V was cut back by 6 bases and J by 1 base. The chain's CDR3 is CASRLLAGTDTQYF. CDR3 in DNA: TGTGCCAGCAGATTACTAGCGGGCACAGATACGCAGTATTTT.

This clonotype occurred a few times. The rearrangement joins TRBV5-1 to TRBJ2-1, with D uncertain. Trimming left V 4 bases short and J 0 bases short, with 8 bases between. This CDR3 has 14 amino acids. The germline V gene has CDR1 SGHRS and CDR2 YFSETQ. The CDR3 is CASSRSSSYNEQFF. The CDR3 DNA reads TGCGCCAGCAGCCGATCGAGCTCCTACAATGAGCAGTTCTTC. Complete variable domain (other parts from reference TRBV5-1 and TRBJ2-1): KAGVTQTPRYLIKTRGQQVTLSCSPISGHRSVSWYQQTPGQGLQFLFEYFSETQRNKGNFPGRFSGRQFSNSRSEMNVSTLELGDSALYLCASSRSSSYNEQFFGPGTRLTVL.